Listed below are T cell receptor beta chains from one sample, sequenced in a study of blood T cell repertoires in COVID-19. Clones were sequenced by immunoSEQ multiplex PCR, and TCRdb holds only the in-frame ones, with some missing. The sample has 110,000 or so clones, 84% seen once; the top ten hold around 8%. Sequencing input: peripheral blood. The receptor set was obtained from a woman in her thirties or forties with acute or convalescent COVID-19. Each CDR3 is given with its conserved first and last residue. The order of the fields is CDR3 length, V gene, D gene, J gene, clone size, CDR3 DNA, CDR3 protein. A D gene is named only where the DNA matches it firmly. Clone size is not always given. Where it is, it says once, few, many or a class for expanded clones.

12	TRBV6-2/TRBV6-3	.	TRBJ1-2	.	TGTGCCAGCAGTTACGTAGACTATGGCTACACCTTC	CASSYVDYGYTF
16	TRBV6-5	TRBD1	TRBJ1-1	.	TGTGCCAGCAGTTACGGATACGGGACAGGGGGAACTGAAGCTTTCTTT	CASSYGYGTGGTEAFF
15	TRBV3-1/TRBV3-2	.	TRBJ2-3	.	TGTGCCAGCAGCCAACCAGGGTCGAGCACAGATACGCAGTATTTT	CASSQPGSSTDTQYF
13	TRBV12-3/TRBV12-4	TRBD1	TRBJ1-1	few	TGTGCCAGCAGCAGGGGGCGCGGCACTGAAGCTTTCTTT	CASSRGRGTEAFF
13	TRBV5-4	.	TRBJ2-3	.	TGTGCCAGCAGCCCCGCCGGGACAGATACGCAGTATTTT	CASSPAGTDTQYF
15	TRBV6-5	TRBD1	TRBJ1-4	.	TGTGCCAGCAGTAAGGCCGACAGGGTAGCTGAAAAACTGTTTTTT	CASSKADRVAEKLFF
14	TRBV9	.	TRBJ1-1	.	TGTGCCAGCAGCGTACAGGGGACGAACACTGAAGCTTTCTTT	CASSVQGTNTEAFF
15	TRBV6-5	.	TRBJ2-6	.	TGTGCCAGCAGCCCCCCGGGGGCTGGGGCCAACGTCCTGACTTTC	CASSPPGAGANVLTF
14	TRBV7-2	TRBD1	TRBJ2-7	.	TGTGCCAGCAGCTACAGGGGGCCGGTCGACGAGCAGTACTTC	CASSYRGPVDEQYF
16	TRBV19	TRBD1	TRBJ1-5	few	TGTGCCAGTAGTATCCGGACAGGGGGGGTCAATCAGCCCCAGCATTTT	CASSIRTGGVNQPQHF
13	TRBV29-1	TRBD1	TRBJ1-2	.	TGCAGCGTTCCAGGGGGCGGGCGTTATGGCTACACCTTC	CSVPGGGRYGYTF
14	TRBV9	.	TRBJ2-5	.	TGTGCCAGCAGCGTAGGGCTGACACAAGAGACCCAGTACTTC	CASSVGLTQETQYF
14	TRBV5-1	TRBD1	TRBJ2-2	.	TGCGCCAGCAGTAGGGGACAGCTCACCGGGGAGCTGTTTTTT	CASSRGQLTGELFF
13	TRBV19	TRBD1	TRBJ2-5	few	TGTGCCAGTAGTCTCGACAGGGTGAAGACCCAGTACTTC	CASSLDRVKTQYF
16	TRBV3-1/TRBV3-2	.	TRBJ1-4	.	TGTGCCAGCAGCCAAGATAGGGCAGGGACTAATGAAAAACTGTTTTTT	CASSQDRAGTNEKLFF
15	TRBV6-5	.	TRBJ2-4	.	TGTGCCAGCAGTTACTCTTCAGTTAATGAAAACATTCAGTACTTC	CASSYSSVNENIQYF
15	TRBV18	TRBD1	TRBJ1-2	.	TGTGCCAGCTCACAAAGCACCGGACAGGTCTATGGCTACACCTTC	CASSQSTGQVYGYTF
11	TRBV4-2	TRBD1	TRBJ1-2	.	TGTGCCACGACAGGGAGCTATGGCTACACCTTC	CATTGSYGYTF
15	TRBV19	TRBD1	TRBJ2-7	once	TGTGCCAGTAGTATGGGGCAGGGGGCCACCTACGAGCAGTACTTC	CASSMGQGATYEQYF
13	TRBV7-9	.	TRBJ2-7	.	TGTGCCAGCATACCCGCCAGGGGTTACGAGCAGTACTTC	CASIPARGYEQYF
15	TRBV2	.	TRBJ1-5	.	TGTGCCAGCAGTGCTGGCAGGGCTAGCAATCAGCCCCAGCATTTT	CASSAGRASNQPQHF
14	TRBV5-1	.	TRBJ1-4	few	TGCGCCAGCAGGCCCGGGGGGGACGCTGAAAAACTGTTTTTT	CASRPGGDAEKLFF
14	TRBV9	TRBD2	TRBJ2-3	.	TGTGCCAGCAGCGTAGCTAGCGGGTTAGATACGCAGTATTTT	CASSVASGLDTQYF
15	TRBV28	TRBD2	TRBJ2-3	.	TGTGCCACCACGGATAGCGGGGCCCATCTTAATACGCAGTATTTT	CATTDSGAHLNTQYF
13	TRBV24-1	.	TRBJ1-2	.	TGTGCCACCAGTGATTCTCAGGGTTTGGGCTACACCTTC	CATSDSQGLGYTF
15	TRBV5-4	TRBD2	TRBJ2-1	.	TGTGCCAGCAGCCCTGGGACTAGCGGTACCAATGAGCAGTTCTTC	CASSPGTSGTNEQFF
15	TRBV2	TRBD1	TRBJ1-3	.	TGTGCCAGCAGTAACAGGGGCGACTCTGGAAACACCATATATTTT	CASSNRGDSGNTIYF
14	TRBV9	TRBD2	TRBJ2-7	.	TGTGCCAGCAGCGCCGGGGGGTGGGGCTACGAGCAGTACTTC	CASSAGGWGYEQYF
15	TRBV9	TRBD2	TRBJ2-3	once	TGTGCCAGCAGCGTAGCGGGGGGGCCCCCAGATACGCAGTATTTT	CASSVAGGPPDTQYF
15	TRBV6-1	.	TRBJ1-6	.	TGTGCCAGCAGTGAAATTGAGGCCGGGGGTTCACCCCTCCACTTT	CASSEIEAGGSPLHF
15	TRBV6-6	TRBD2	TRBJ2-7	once	TGTGCCAGCAGTTACGGGTGGGGGGGCTCCTACGAGCAGTACTTC	CASSYGWGGSYEQYF
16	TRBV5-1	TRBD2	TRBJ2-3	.	TGCGCCAGCAGCATTGTCCCTAGCGGGGCCTCTGATACGCAGTATTTT	CASSIVPSGASDTQYF
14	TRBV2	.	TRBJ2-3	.	TGTGCCAGCACCCCCTCGGGAGGCACAGATACGCAGTATTTT	CASTPSGGTDTQYF
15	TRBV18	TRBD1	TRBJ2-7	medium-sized	TGTGCCAGCTCACGGGACGGACAGGGTCAGGGCGAGCAGTACTTC	CASSRDGQGQGEQYF
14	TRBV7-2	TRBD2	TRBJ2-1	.	TGTGCCAGCAGCGACGGACTAGTTGTCGATGAGCAGTTCTTC	CASSDGLVVDEQFF
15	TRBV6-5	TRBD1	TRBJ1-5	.	TGTGCCAGCAGTTACGGCGACAGGGGGCCGGGGCCCCAGCATTTT	CASSYGDRGPGPQHF
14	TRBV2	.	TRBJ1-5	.	TGTGCCAGCAGTGAAGCGAGAGCTGGTCAGCCCCAGCATTTT	CASSEARAGQPQHF
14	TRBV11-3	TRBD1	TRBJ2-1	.	TGTGCCAGCAGTCCTGGGACAGGATACAATGAGCAGTTCTTC	CASSPGTGYNEQFF
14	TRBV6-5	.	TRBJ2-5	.	TGTGCCAGCAGTTACTCCGCTACCCAAGAGACCCAGTACTTC	CASSYSATQETQYF
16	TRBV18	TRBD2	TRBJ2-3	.	TGTGCCAGCTCACCTACGGCCGGGGGGATCACAGATACGCAGTATTTT	CASSPTAGGITDTQYF
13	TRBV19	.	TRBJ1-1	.	TGTGCCAGTAGTATAGGCAGGAACACTGAAGCTTTCTTT	CASSIGRNTEAFF
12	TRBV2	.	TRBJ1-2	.	TGTGCCAGCAGCCGGGTCGGGGGTGGCTACACCTTC	CASSRVGGGYTF